This T cell receptor beta chain was recovered during a study of cytomegalovirus exposure and HLA in healthy donors. The PCR made use of 60 Vbeta and 13 Jbeta primers. Using immunoSEQ multiplex PCR, the repertoire was profiled, and TCRdb retains in-frame clones only, with some absent. The sample table includes roughly 190,000 clones. The CDR3 totals 19 residues. Germline CDR1 SGHRS, CDR2 YFSETQ. V lost 0 bases and J lost 3, with 19 bases in between. Sequenced material: PBMCs. The sequence was collected from a man aged 25-45 years in good health and CMV-seronegative. The chain carries TRBV5-1 and TRBJ2-6, with D maybe TRBD2 (6 bases). The CDR3 here is CASSLGGLANLGGANVLTF. The CDR3 DNA follows: TGCGCCAGCAGCTTGGGAGGGCTAGCGAATTTAGGTGGGGCCAACGTCCTGACTTTC.